This entry is about one T cell receptor (beta chain). This entry belongs to a study of blood T cell repertoires in COVID-19. Study-wide background: Some COVID-19 samples were acute and others convalescent; all came from the United States, Italy and Spain. Sample material is recorded as cDNA or gDNA derived from T cells, B-cell-depleted T cells, or PBMCs.

Per the study methods: Amplification with reference gene primers provided the estimates of nucleated cell counts. Repertoires were generated with immunoSEQ multiplex PCR, while TCRdb's copy carries only in-frame clones and drops some. That table is the source of V, J and clone size, and D and trimming were worked out from the DNA. The data show about 320,000 clones, roughly 85% seen once. This CDR3 contains 16 residues. CDR1 SGDLS and CDR2 YYNGEE come from the germline V gene. Between the trimmed V and J ends, which lost 4 bases and 5 bases, there was a span of 21 bases. The material sequenced was peripheral blood. V is TRBV9 and J is TRBJ1-1; D is possibly TRBD1 (6 bases). This clonotype originated in a human donor in a cohort sampled during active COVID-19. The CDR3 here is CASSPRLGTGRTEAFF. The CDR3 region has the DNA TGTGCCAGCAGCCCCCGATTAGGAACAGGGCGTACTGAAGCTTTCTTT. The full variable domain, rest sourced from reference TRBV9 and TRBJ1-1, is DSGVTQTPKHLITATGQRVTLRCSPRSGDLSVYWYQQSLDQGLQFLIQYYNGEERAKGNILERFSAQQFPDLHSELNLSSLELGDSALYFCASSPRLGTGRTEAFFGQGTRLTVV.